Below, 27 T cell receptor beta chains from the same sample are listed, as sequenced in a study of OX40 agonist ivuxolimab in advanced cancers. Profiled with immunoSEQ multiplex PCR; TCRdb holds only in-frame clones, not every one. The sample consists of approximately 80,000 clones, roughly 94% of them appearing once. The input for sequencing was CD4+ or CD8+ T cells sorted from blood, taken in a trial of the OX40 agonist ivuxolimab. The receptors come from an adult with an advanced solid tumor such as melanoma, head and neck, liver or kidney cancer.

This chain connects TRBV21-1 to TRBJ1-1. TRBV21-1 is described as a pseudogene. The CDR3 totals 14 residues. The CDR3 bases are TGTGCCAGCAGCAAAGCCTTATGTGGAACCAAAGCTTTCTTT. Amino acids: CASSKALCGTKAFF.

The chain recombines TRBV5-6 with TRBJ2-3; unclear D gene. From germline, CDR1 is SGHDT and CDR2 YYEEEE. The CDR3 length is 13 residues. V lost 1 base and J lost 3, with 6 bases in between. The CDR3 loop reads CASSLLGTDTQYF. The CDR3 DNA reads as TGTGCCAGCAGCTTGCTGGGGACAGATACGCAGTATTTT.

The chain uses TRBV10-1 and TRBJ2-3, with D tentatively TRBD2 (6 bases). The CDR3 is made up of 13 amino acids. V shed 7 bases and J shed 2 bases, with 10 bases lying between them. Looked up from germline, CDR1 is WNHNN and CDR2 is SYGVQD (reference sequence). The CDR3 DNA is TGCGCCAGCACCGGGGGTTACACAGATACGCAGTATTTT. Amino acids: CASTGGYTDTQYF.

The CDR3 is CASSEFVAGTTDTQYF. In nucleotides, the CDR3 is TGCGCCAGCAGTGAGTTCGTAGCGGGAACCACAGATACGCAGTATTTT. V and J are TRBV10-2 and TRBJ2-3; 8 bases are shared with TRBD2. The V gene's germline CDR1 is WSHSY and CDR2 SAAADI. This CDR3 comprises 16 residues. Trimming removed 1 base from V and 2 bases from J; junction bases left unmatched: 5.

V usage is TRBV6-5 and J usage is TRBJ1-1; D unclear. The germline gives CDR1 MNHEY, CDR2 SVGAGI. Trimming removed 8 bases from V and 11 bases from J, with 21 bases in between. The CDR3 is 13 residues long. The DNA of the CDR3 is TGTGCCAGCCACGTGGCCGAAGGCATGGTGGCTTTCTTT. Amino acids: CASHVAEGMVAFF.

V usage is TRBV7-9 and J usage is TRBJ2-7; 13 nucleotides match TRBD2. Germline V lookup: CDR1 SEHNR, CDR2 FQNEAQ (reference sequence). This CDR3 is built from 15 residues. Trimming at V came to 6 bases and at J to 0 bases, leaving 2 bases not matched to a gene. DNA of the CDR3: TGTGCCAGCAGTACTAGCGGGAGGGCCTCCTACGAGCAGTACTTC. It translates to CASSTSGRASYEQYF.

This clone was recorded once. This chain joins TRBV19 and TRBJ1-1, with D uncertain. CDR1 LNHDA and CDR2 SQIVND come from the germline V gene (reference sequence). The CDR3 has 12 residues. The V end lost 5 bases, the J end lost 1 base, and 5 bases lay between the germline ends. The CDR3 DNA follows: TGTGCCAGTAGTTTTGGGAACACTGAAGCTTTCTTT. It encodes CASSFGNTEAFF.

The chain carries TRBV7-9 and TRBJ2-1; 11 nucleotides match TRBD2. The CDR3 is made up of 18 amino acids. Germline values: CDR1 SEHNR, CDR2 FQNEAQ (reference sequence). Unmatched junction bases numbered 9, after V lost 5 bases and J lost 0 bases. The CDR3, as DNA: TGTGCCAGCAGCCCGGGGACTAGCGGCCCCTCCTCCTACAATGAGCAGTTCTTC. Translated: CASSPGTSGPSSYNEQFF.

This sequence joins TRBV9 and TRBJ2-3, with TRBD2 identical over 8 bases. Germline V gives CDR1 SGDLS, CDR2 YYNGEE. The length of the CDR3 is 15 residues. Germline trimming cut 4 bases from V and 6 bases from J; bases unmatched to any gene: 10. The CDR3 region has the DNA TGTGCCAGCAGCACGACGGGAGGGCCAATTGATACGCAGTATTTT. It is translated as CASSTTGGPIDTQYF. Complete variable domain (other parts from reference TRBV9 and TRBJ2-3): DSGVTQTPKHLITATGQRVTLRCSPRSGDLSVYWYQQSLDQGLQFLIQYYNGEERAKGNILERFSAQQFPDLHSELNLSSLELGDSALYFCASSTTGGPIDTQYFGPGTRLTVL.

This sequence joins TRBV2 and TRBJ2-7, with D tentatively TRBD1 (5 bases). CDR3 length: 12 residues. V was pared by 8 bases and J by 5 bases, with 13 bases between. Germline values: CDR1 SNHLY, CDR2 FYNNEI. CDR3 loop: CASSSWGDEQYF. CDR3 nucleotide sequence: TGTGCCAGCTCCTCTTGGGGCGACGAGCAGTACTTC.

This chain uses TRBV7-3 with TRBJ2-1; TRBD2 agrees at 7 bases. In germline, CDR1 is SGHTA, CDR2 FQGTGA. J lost 10 bases, V lost 5 bases, and 5 bases had no gene match. CDR3 length equals 12 residues. CDR3 nucleotide sequence: TGTGCCAGCAGCGGGAGGGCAGGAGAGCAGTTCTTC. Translated, it gives CASSGRAGEQFF.

The chain combines TRBV27 with TRBJ2-7, with TRBD1 matching over 11 bases. Per the germline V gene, CDR1 is MNHEY and CDR2 is SMNVEV (reference sequence). The CDR3 has 15 amino acids. The J segment lost 2 bases and the V segment lost 5 bases, leaving 5 bases of the junction unmatched. The CDR3 sequence is CASSPDRGQTYEQYF. The CDR3 DNA reads TGTGCCAGCAGTCCGGACAGGGGGCAAACCTACGAGCAGTACTTC.

This chain uses TRBV7-9 with TRBJ2-1; D not certain. The V gene lost 0 bases and the J gene lost 8 bases, with 14 bases spanning the gap. CDR3 length: 15 residues. Germline CDR1 SEHNR, CDR2 FQNEAQ (reference sequence). The CDR3 DNA reads TGTGCCAGCAGCTTAGCCCAGCTGGAAAGGGATGAGCAGTTCTTC. It codes for CASSLAQLERDEQFF.

V usage is TRBV2 and J usage is TRBJ2-6; 11 nucleotides align to TRBD2. This CDR3 has 17 residues. V dropped 5 bases and J dropped 0; count of bases not matched to a gene: 3. From germline, CDR1 is SNHLY and CDR2 FYNNEI. CDR3 bases: TGTGCCAGCAGTTTAGCGGGAGGGAGCTCTGGGGCCAACGTCCTGACTTTC. Amino acids: CASSLAGGSSGANVLTF.

The CDR3 DNA follows: TGTGCCAGCAGTCTAAACAGGGAGACCACAGATACGCAGTATTTT. It encodes CASSLNRETTDTQYF. The chain links TRBV28 to TRBJ2-3; D perhaps matches TRBD1 (6 bases). CDR3 length: 15 residues. V was pared by 5 bases and J by 2 bases, with 14 bases between. The V gene's germline CDR1 is MDHEN and CDR2 SYDVKM.

The chain combines TRBV7-9 with TRBJ2-7, with D unclear. The length of the CDR3 is 14 residues. In germline, CDR1 is SEHNR, CDR2 FQNEAQ (reference sequence). Trimming cost V 5 bases and J 3 bases, with 14 bases left between them. DNA of the CDR3: TGTGCCAGCAGCCTAGGTGGCAGCTACTACGAGCAGTACTTC. Translating gives CASSLGGSYYEQYF.

Comment on this clone: A read error may account for a junction end that differs from germline. The genes are TRBV5-8 and TRBJ1-5, with D unclear. CDR1 SGHTS and CDR2 YDEGEE come from the germline V gene. The CDR3 has 15 amino acids. The CDR3 nucleotides read TGTGCCAGCAGCTTGTGGACGGCGAGCAATCAGCTCCAGCATTTT. Translation gives CASSLWTASNQLQHF.

This chain uses TRBV15 with TRBJ2-1; 13 bases agree with TRBD2. CDR1 and CDR2 (germline): LNHNV, YYDKDF (reference sequence). Germline trimming cut 3 bases from V and 6 bases from J; bases unmatched to any gene: 2. The CDR3 loop spans 15 amino acids. DNA for the CDR3: TGTGCCACCAGCAGCGGACTAGCGGGAGCCAATGAGCAGTTCTTC. Amino acids: CATSSGLAGANEQFF.

The J gene is TRBJ2-5, the V gene TRBV28; D assignment may be TRBD1 or TRBD2 (5 bases each). The CDR3 totals 15 residues. CDR1 is MDHEN, CDR2 SYDVKM, per germline. V was cut by 3 bases and J by 2 bases, with 13 bases left in between. The CDR3 region is CASSLRGLAQETQYF. The CDR3 nucleotides read TGTGCCAGCAGTTTGAGGGGATTAGCACAAGAGACCCAGTACTTC.

The rearrangement links TRBV5-6 to TRBJ2-7; 10 nucleotides align to TRBD2. V dropped 0 bases and J dropped 5; count of bases not matched to a gene: 5. Germline assignment: CDR1 SGHDT and CDR2 YYEEEE. The CDR3 has 15 residues. Written as DNA, the CDR3 is TGTGCCAGCAGCTTGGAACTAGCGGGAAGGGACGAGCAGTACTTC. Translation gives CASSLELAGRDEQYF.

The V gene is TRBV2, the J gene TRBJ2-7; D gene ambiguous. The CDR3 is 11 residues long. Germline assignment: CDR1 SNHLY and CDR2 FYNNEI. Trimming cost V 3 bases and J 4 bases, with 4 bases left between them. CDR3 protein: CASSEWYEQYF. For the CDR3, the DNA is TGTGCCAGCAGTGAGTGGTACGAGCAGTACTTC.

The rearrangement uses TRBV7-8 and TRBJ1-1; TRBD1 aligns across 11 bases. Germline values: CDR1 SGHVS, CDR2 FQNEAQ. The CDR3 covers 17 residues. V dropped 4 bases and J dropped 3; count of bases not matched to a gene: 10. The CDR3 sequence is CASSWPGQGVSDTEAFF. DNA of the CDR3: TGTGCCAGCAGCTGGCCGGGACAGGGGGTTTCAGACACTGAAGCTTTCTTT.

The chain couples TRBV29-1 to TRBJ2-1; D is uncertain. Germline V gives CDR1 SQVTM, CDR2 ANQGSEA. V lost 7 bases and J lost 0, with 10 bases in between. CDR3 length: 13 amino acids. The CDR3 bases are TGCAGCGGACAACTGAGCTCCTACAATGAGCAGTTCTTC. It specifies CSGQLSSYNEQFF.

V usage is TRBV9 and J usage is TRBJ2-3; no definite D call. The CDR3 runs to 13 residues. Germline V gene sequence: CDR1 SGDLS, CDR2 YYNGEE. Trimming cost V 0 bases and J 4 bases, with 6 bases left between them. CDR3: CASSVVPADTQYF. The CDR3, as DNA: TGTGCCAGCAGCGTAGTGCCCGCAGATACGCAGTATTTT.

CDR3 sequence (DNA): TGCAGCGTAGCTGACAGCTCCTACGAGCAGTACTTC. Translating it yields CSVADSSYEQYF. The chain recombines TRBV29-1 with TRBJ2-7; D may be TRBD1 (5 bases). Trimming took off 6 bases at V and 0 bases at J, with 9 bases between the two ends. There are 12 residues in the CDR3. The V gene's germline CDR1 is SQVTM and CDR2 ANQGSEA.

The chain is built from TRBV28 and TRBJ2-7; D perhaps matches TRBD2 (5 bases). V gave up 8 bases and J gave up 1 base, with 9 bases separating them. The CDR3 extends over 12 amino acids. CDR1 is MDHEN and CDR2 is SYDVKM in the germline V gene. The DNA of the CDR3 is TGTGCCAGCGGGAGTAGATCCTACGAGCAGTACTTC. It is translated as CASGSRSYEQYF.

The chain carries TRBV7-6 and TRBJ1-2; 7 bases are shared with TRBD1. The germline V gene has CDR1 SGHVS and CDR2 FNYEAQ. The CDR3 covers 16 residues. V shed 5 bases, J shed 3 bases, and the junction held 12 bases outside the gene matches. In nucleotides, the CDR3 is TGTGCCAGCAGCCGGGGACAGCCTAGTTTTGACTATGGCTACACCTTC. This codes for CASSRGQPSFDYGYTF. The full variable domain, completed using reference TRBV7-6 and TRBJ1-2, is GAGVSQSPRYKVTKRGQDVALRCDPISGHVSLYWYRQALGQGPEFLTYFNYEAQQDKSGLPNDRFSAERPEGSISTLTIQRTEQRDSAMYRCASSRGQPSFDYGYTFGSGTRLTVV.